This section outlines one T cell receptor (beta chain) sequence together with its context. Its antigen is undetermined. This sample is part of a study of identical twins. Unique molecular identifiers were present on the cDNA, and a universal primer site came from template switching. TCRdb ran MiXCR on the 5' RACE reads and lists one entry per CDR3 protein. The table records approximately 240,000 distinct CDR3 sequences, around an eighth of them present only once. Germline V gene lookup returns CDR1 MNHNY and CDR2 SVGAGI (reference sequence). V lost 8 bases and J lost 2, with 11 bases in between. The CDR3 has 13 amino acids. Broader study findings: Within cord blood, abundant beta clonotypes carried fewer insertions, but memory repertoires showed no such trend. Models underestimated TCR alpha sharing (out-of-frame) in monozygotic twins.

The TCR was taken from a young woman in good health. The rearrangement uses TRBV6-6 and TRBJ2-3; D remains ambiguous. Sample: memory (CD45RO+) T cells sorted from blood. The CDR3: CASFHINTDTQYF. CDR3 bases: TGTGCCAGCTTTCATATTAACACAGATACGCAGTATTTT.